This T cell receptor beta chain was captured in a study of OX40 agonist ivuxolimab in advanced cancers. Repertoires were generated with immunoSEQ multiplex PCR, while TCRdb's copy carries only in-frame clones and drops some. The sample shows under 40,000 clones, roughly 76% of them seen only once. Drawing of blood for sampling happened at baseline, at cycle 4 day 1, and at cycle 7 day 1. The CDR3 extends over 15 amino acids. The germline V gene has CDR1 LNHDA and CDR2 SQIVND (reference sequence). V was cut by 5 bases and J by 10 bases, with 18 bases left in between. This TCR derives from an adult with an advanced solid tumor such as melanoma, head and neck, liver or kidney cancer. Sequenced here: CD4+ or CD8+ T cells sorted from blood, sampled in a trial of the OX40 agonist ivuxolimab. The rearrangement links TRBV19 to TRBJ1-6; D may be TRBD1 (6 bases). CDR3 sequence reads: CASSFQTGFGSPLHF. CDR3 DNA sequence: TGTGCCAGTAGTTTTCAGACAGGCTTCGGATCACCCCTCCACTTT. Drawing the rest from reference TRBV19 and TRBJ1-6, the complete variable domain is DGGITQSPKYLFRKEGQNVTLSCEQNLNHDAMYWYRQDPGQGLRLIYYSQIVNDFQKGDIAEGYSVSREKKESFPLTVTSAQKNPTAFYLCASSFQTGFGSPLHFGNGTRLTVT.